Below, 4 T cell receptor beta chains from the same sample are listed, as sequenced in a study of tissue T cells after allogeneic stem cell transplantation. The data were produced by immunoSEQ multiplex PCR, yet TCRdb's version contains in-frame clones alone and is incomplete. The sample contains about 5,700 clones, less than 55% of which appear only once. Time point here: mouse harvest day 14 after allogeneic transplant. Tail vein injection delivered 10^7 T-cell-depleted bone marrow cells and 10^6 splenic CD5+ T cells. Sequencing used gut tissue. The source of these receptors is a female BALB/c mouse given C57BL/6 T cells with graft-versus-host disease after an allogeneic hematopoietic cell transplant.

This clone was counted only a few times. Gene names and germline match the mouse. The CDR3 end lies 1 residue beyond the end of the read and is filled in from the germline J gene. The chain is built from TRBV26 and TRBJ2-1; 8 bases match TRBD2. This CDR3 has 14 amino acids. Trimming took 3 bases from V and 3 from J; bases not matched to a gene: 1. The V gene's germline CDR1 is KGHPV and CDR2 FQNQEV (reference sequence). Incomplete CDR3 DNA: TGTGCCAGCAGTCTTCTGGGGGGCTATGCTGAGCAGTTC. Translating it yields CASSLLGGYAEQF. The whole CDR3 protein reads CASSLLGGYAEQFF.

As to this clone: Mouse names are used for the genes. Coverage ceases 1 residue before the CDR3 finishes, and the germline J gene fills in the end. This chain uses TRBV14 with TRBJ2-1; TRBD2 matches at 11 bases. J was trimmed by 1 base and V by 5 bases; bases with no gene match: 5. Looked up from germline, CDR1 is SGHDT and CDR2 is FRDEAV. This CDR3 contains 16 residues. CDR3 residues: CASSLHWGGNYAEQFF. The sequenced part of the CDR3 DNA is TGTGCCAGCAGCCTCCACTGGGGGGGCAACTATGCTGAGCAGTTC.

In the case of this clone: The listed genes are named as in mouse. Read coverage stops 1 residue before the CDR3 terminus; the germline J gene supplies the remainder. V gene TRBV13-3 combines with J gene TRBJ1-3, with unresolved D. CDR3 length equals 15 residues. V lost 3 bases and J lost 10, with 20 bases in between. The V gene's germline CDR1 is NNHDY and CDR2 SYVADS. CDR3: CASSVLGPSAATLYF. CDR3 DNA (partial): TGTGCCAGCAGTGTCCTCGGGCCCAGTGCCGCAACGCTCTAT.

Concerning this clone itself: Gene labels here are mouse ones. CDR3 bases read: TGTGCCAGCAGGCGGACAAGTCAAAACACCTTGTAC. Translating gives CASRRTSQNTLY. The entire CDR3 is CASRRTSQNTLYF. The V gene is TRBV26, the J gene TRBJ2-4, with D maybe TRBD1 (5 bases). The read terminates 1 residue before the CDR3 end, so the remaining end is supplied by the germline J gene. Trimming took off 6 bases at V and 0 bases at J, with 7 bases between the two ends. CDR3 size: 13 residues. Germline V lookup: CDR1 KGHPV, CDR2 FQNQEV (reference sequence).